Here is one T cell receptor beta chain with its context. Its matching antigen is unknown. The study ran its PCR with 60 Vbeta and 13 Jbeta primers. Profiling relied on immunoSEQ multiplex PCR, and the TCRdb table lists in-frame clones only, not all of them. The table lists roughly 110,000 clones, about 85% of them singletons. This entry comes from a study of cytomegalovirus exposure and HLA in healthy donors. Across the study: An earlier analysis found roughly 100 million unique TCR beta sequences from 150 million to 200 million T cells. The study's findings and limits: In an earlier analysis, about 87% or about 30%: the productive usage of most TCR beta V segments. In a later analysis, most CMV-associated TCR beta chains appeared HLA-restricted.

This clonotype originated in a man aged 25-45 years in good health and CMV-seronegative. Sequenced sample: PBMCs.

CDR3 amino acids: CASKFGTRSYEQYF. Here the CDR3 DNA reads TGTGCCAGTAAGTTTGGGACTAGAAGCTACGAGCAGTACTTC. The chain links TRBV28 to TRBJ2-7; 8 nucleotides agree with TRBD2. V lost 9 bases and J lost 3; bases outside the gene matches: 10. The V gene's germline CDR1 is MDHEN and CDR2 SYDVKM. The CDR3 runs 14 residues.